This entry concerns a single T cell receptor beta chain. Its antigen is unknown. No infections or other immune events were documented during collection. The source of the sample is a study of identifying expanded T cells in peripheral blood. The assay was immunoSEQ multiplex PCR, and TCRdb's table has in-frame clones only and misses some. The sample records fewer than 130,000 clones, approximately 90% being singletons. General study results and limits: Two-week clone count variance significantly increased as total template count grew. Around 1.2 clones differed between technical replicates, versus around 15 and 19 over time.

Trimming stripped 2 bases from V and 5 bases from J, with 22 bases between. CDR1 is SNHLY and CDR2 is FYNNEI in the germline V gene. This CDR3 contains 17 residues. This clonotype originated in a person between 18 and 75 years old in good health. Sequences were obtained from blood. The gene calls are TRBV2 and TRBJ2-7, with a weak D call TRBD1 (5 bases). The CDR3 reads CASSESGNPNPWDEQYF. The CDR3 DNA follows: TGTGCCAGCAGTGAATCAGGGAATCCCAACCCTTGGGACGAGCAGTACTTC.